A selection of T cell receptor beta chains follows, all from one sample in a study of technical replicates of blood from several donors. Only in-frame clones appear in the TCRdb table, and some are missing; sequencing was by immunoSEQ multiplex PCR. Of around 100,000 clones detected, 85% to 95% appear once; the ten largest clones hold approximately 0.36%. Material: T cells isolated from PBMCs. These receptors were taken from a human donor in good health. Each CDR3 is given with its conserved first and last residue. Each record gives: clone size, V gene, CDR3 protein. Part of the rows lack a size; the others show once, few, many or a class for expanded clones.

- TRBV10-1 CASSGTVKAGTGLVGEQYF
once TRBV13 CASSPRDGYEQYF
- TRBV6-5 CASRQGTEAFF
- TRBV7-9 CASSPGYVEVPEAFF
- TRBV27 CASSLPLKATLAKNIQYF
- TRBV7-8 CASSPGQNSGNTIYF
- TRBV30 CAWSPWANEQFF
- TRBV4-3 CASSQDDGRVAFF
- TRBV5-1 CASSKGLAGGPITEQFF
few TRBV15 CATGALNTEAFF
- TRBV19 CASSPWGGSEKLFF
- TRBV19 CASSGGGALSGYTF
- TRBV19 CASSPRLAFSSYEQYF
- TRBV18 CASSPNGQAIEAFF
once TRBV9 CASSVAQGNTEAFF
- TRBV27 CASSPGGGGTEAFF
- TRBV7-6 CASSTGHSTDTQYF
- TRBV6-5 CASSYPGLGDTEAFF
- TRBV4-1 CASSQGKARGLNTEAFF
- TRBV9 CASSVGTSGAGELFF
- TRBV9 CASSSKGTAYNEQFF
- TRBV6-4 CASSDSTGGRNEQFF
- TRBV9 CASGGDPYGYTF
- TRBV19 CASSPRGLAARDTQYF
- TRBV11-2 CASSLLGLRDEQFF
- TRBV7-2 CASSLDTRNTGELFF
- TRBV27 CASRPRPGQGRSGANVLTF
- TRBV28 CASSLLADVYEQYF
- TRBV27 CASSKSARNTEAFF
once TRBV6-5 CASSWTGTEAFF
- TRBV20-1 CSARDGYIQYF
- TRBV4-1 CASSPDDRANYGYTF
once TRBV19 CASSRDRGSNTGELFF
- TRBV9 CASSVSGRSYNEQFF
- TRBV9 CASSLQGLTNEKLFF
- TRBV7-6 CASSLAGDYLGALETQYF
- TRBV7-9 CASSPSGTEKLFF
- TRBV2 CAGDLLAEETQYF
- TRBV12-5 CASGPHGGAMNTEAFF
- TRBV6-6 CASSYWDKNQPQHF
- TRBV7-6 CASSFGTGGETQYF
- TRBV11-2 CASSLGAGLYTEAFF
- TRBV5-5 CASSFLAGSGEQYF
- TRBV5-4 CASSKPRSGTGNTGELFF
- TRBV7-2 CASSLSNRRQGYTF
- TRBV5-4 CASSLGQGAVTEAFF
- TRBV6-1 CASSARGDGFYEQYF
- TRBV9 CASSVAGGSSYNEQFF